The present TCR beta chain was sequenced within a study of CD8 T cells in Susac syndrome. Random-hexamer reverse transcription was applied to roughly 0.5 to 1 ug RNA. TCRdb reprocessed the immunoSEQ multiplex PCR reads via MiXCR and lists one record per CDR3 protein. The sample holds some 200,000 distinct CDR3 sequences, about 95% seen once. As for this clonotype: One end of the junction varies from germline; a read error may be responsible.

Per the germline V gene, CDR1 is DFQATT and CDR2 is SNEGSKA (reference sequence). CDR3 length equals 15 residues. V usage is TRBV20-1 and J usage is TRBJ1-1; a possible D gene is TRBD1 (5 bases). The clonotype was recovered from a human donor with multiple sclerosis. The source material was CD4+ T cells from PBMCs. The CDR3 DNA reads as TGCAGTGCTAGGCGTCCGGGACTTTCGGAGAGTGAAGTTTTCTTT. Translated: CSARRPGLSESEVFF.